A single sample gave rise to the 25 T cell receptor beta chains below, sequenced in a study of T cells in Graves' hyperthyroidism and ophthalmopathy. RNA transcripts provided the source from which TCR beta CDR3 regions were amplified. The TCR CDR3 first-round RT-PCR relied on the HTBI primer set. Using its own MiXCR run on the multiplex PCR reads, TCRdb lists one record per CDR3 protein. In the table there are some 460,000 distinct CDR3 sequences, 15% to 19% of which are singletons. Sequencing was done on a sample of blood. The source is a woman under 30 with Graves' hyperthyroidism.

This clonotype was counted a few times. The V and J genes are TRBV5-1 and TRBJ2-1; D may match TRBD1 or TRBD2 (7 bases each). The V and J ends lost 3 bases and 15 bases respectively, with 13 bases between them. The CDR3 is 11 amino acids. The V gene's germline CDR1 is SGHRS and CDR2 YFSETQ. CDR3 DNA sequence: TGCGCCAGCAGCTCCAGGGGGGGGACGTTCTTC. It encodes CASSSRGGTFF.

This clonotype was observed at least ten times. The chain uses TRBV12-3 or TRBV12-4 and TRBJ2-5; D not certain. Trimming pared 5 bases from V and 5 bases from J, leaving 12 bases between. The CDR3 is 13 amino acids. The CDR3 region has the DNA TGTGCCAGCAGTATAAGCATGCAGGAGACCCAGTACTTC. This encodes CASSISMQETQYF.

At least ten counts were recorded for this clonotype. The rearrangement uses TRBV12-3 or TRBV12-4 and TRBJ2-1; D is possibly TRBD1 (6 bases). The CDR3 sequence is 17 residues long. With 6 bases removed from V and 1 base from J, the gap between germline ends came to 19 bases. For the CDR3, the DNA is TGTGCCAGCAGCACCATCAGGGGAGCGGTTTCCTACAATGAGCAGTTCTTC. Translated: CASSTIRGAVSYNEQFF.

The chain recombines TRBV4-3 with TRBJ2-1; D ambiguous. Deletions cut 0 bases from V and 2 bases from J, with 11 bases between. The germline gives CDR1 LGHNA, CDR2 YSLEER. There are 16 residues in the CDR3. The chain's CDR3 is CASSQDNPRTYNEQFF. The CDR3 DNA reads as TGCGCCAGCAGCCAAGATAATCCCAGGACCTACAATGAGCAGTTCTTC.

The chain has TRBV20-1 and TRBJ2-1, with TRBD2 matching over 11 bases. The V gene's germline CDR1 is DFQATT and CDR2 SNEGSKA (reference sequence). V lost 2 bases, J lost 6 bases, and 6 bases stayed unmatched. This CDR3 has 15 residues. Written as DNA, the CDR3 is TGCAGTGCTAGAATAGCGGGAGGGCCGCTCAATGAGCAGTTCTTC. This encodes CSARIAGGPLNEQFF.

In this sample, this clonotype turned up many times. V and J are TRBV2 and TRBJ1-1, with D perhaps TRBD1 (5 bases). The CDR3 has 14 residues. Germline-derived CDR1 and CDR2 are SNHLY and FYNNEI. Trimming took 3 bases from V and 0 from J, leaving 8 bases between them. The CDR3 sequence is CASSDLGLNTEAFF. In DNA form, the CDR3 reads TGTGCCAGCAGTGATCTGGGACTGAACACTGAAGCTTTCTTT.

This clonotype was counted only a few times. V and J are TRBV5-4 and TRBJ1-2; unclear D gene. V was clipped by 0 bases and J by 8 bases, with 8 bases between them. This CDR3 is built from 12 residues. Germline CDR1 reads SGHNT; CDR2 reads YYREEE (reference sequence). This chain's CDR3 is CASSLDHSGYTF. Here the CDR3 DNA reads TGTGCCAGCAGCTTGGACCATTCGGGCTACACCTTC.

This clonotype was seen repeatedly, ten times or more. The rearrangement uses TRBV12-3 or TRBV12-4 and TRBJ2-7; D possibly uses TRBD1 or TRBD2 (5 bases each). V shed 5 bases and J shed 1 base, with 12 bases lying between them. The CDR3 spans 14 residues. The CDR3 is CASSLFGGSYEQYF. CDR3 DNA: TGTGCCAGCAGTCTGTTTGGGGGTTCCTACGAGCAGTACTTC.

This clonotype was seen more than once but under ten times. This rearrangement joins TRBV9 to TRBJ2-3; tentatively, D is TRBD2 (6 bases). Germline V CDR1 and CDR2: SGDLS, YYNGEE. Trimming cost V 4 bases and J 6 bases, with 18 bases left between them. CDR3 length: 15 amino acids. CDR3 sequence: CASSSALGGPDTQYF. The CDR3 nucleotides read TGTGCCAGCAGCTCTGCGTTAGGAGGGCCCGATACGCAGTATTTT.

Many counts were recorded for this clonotype. The chain uses TRBV20-1 and TRBJ2-7; the D is unclear. The V end lost 6 bases, the J end lost 3 bases, and 12 bases lay between the germline ends. The CDR3 runs to 12 residues. Per germline, CDR1 DFQATT and CDR2 SNEGSKA (reference sequence). CDR3: CSAGDGRYEQYF. CDR3 DNA sequence: TGCAGTGCCGGCGACGGGCGCTACGAGCAGTACTTC.

This clonotype was detected a few times. Being one base from a much bigger clone, this may be a read error. V and J are TRBV12-3 or TRBV12-4 and TRBJ1-1; 7 bases agree with TRBD1. Unmatched junction bases numbered 3, after V lost 4 bases and J lost 1 base. This CDR3 contains 14 residues. The DNA of the CDR3 is TGTGCCAGCAGTTCCGGGACAGAGAACACTGAAGCTTTCTTT. It specifies CASSSGTENTEAFF.

In its sample, this clonotype was seen many times. The V gene is TRBV5-1, the J gene TRBJ2-3; TRBD2 agrees at 11 bases. With V trimmed by 0 bases and J by 1 base, 7 bases remained unmatched. The CDR3 is made up of 18 amino acids. Per the germline V gene, CDR1 is SGHRS and CDR2 is YFSETQ. The CDR3, as DNA: TGCGCCAGCAGCTTGGAACTAGCGGGGGTTTCGGGCACAGATACGCAGTATTTT. It codes for CASSLELAGVSGTDTQYF.

V and J are TRBV3-1 and TRBJ2-5, with D perhaps matching TRBD1 (7 bases). Germline V gives CDR1 LGHDT, CDR2 YNNKEL (reference sequence). V was pared by 0 bases and J by 5 bases, with 16 bases between. The CDR3 totals 16 residues. In nucleotides, the CDR3 is TGTGCCAGCAGCCAAGAGTGGAAGGGGGCGGGGGAGACCCAGTACTTC. The encoded protein is CASSQEWKGAGETQYF.

The sample holds a few counts of this clonotype. This chain joins TRBV5-1 and TRBJ1-4; D remains ambiguous. V was cut by 5 bases and J by 0 bases, with 11 bases left in between. The CDR3 runs to 15 residues. From germline, CDR1 is SGHRS and CDR2 YFSETQ. The CDR3 sequence: CASRGDTSTNEKLFF. CDR3 nucleotide sequence: TGCGCCAGCAGGGGTGACACCTCAACTAATGAAAAACTGTTTTTT.

This clonotype came up many times. The gene calls are TRBV11-2 and TRBJ1-3; D is uncertain. CDR1 SGHAT and CDR2 FQNNGV come from the germline V gene. The V gene lost 4 bases and the J gene lost 2 bases, with 9 bases spanning the gap. This CDR3 has 14 amino acids. CDR3 nucleotide sequence: TGTGCCAGCAGCTCGGGAAACGCTGGAAACACCATATATTTT. Residues: CASSSGNAGNTIYF.

The chain uses TRBV4-3 and TRBJ2-2, with 12 bases lining up with TRBD2. The V segment lost 3 bases and the J segment 1 base; nucleotides outside the gene matches: 3. Germline V gives CDR1 LGHNA, CDR2 YSLEER. CDR3 length: 17 amino acids. This chain's CDR3 is CASSQTSGGLNTGELFF. The CDR3 DNA is TGCGCCAGCAGCCAGACTAGCGGGGGCCTGAACACCGGGGAGCTGTTTTTT.

This clonotype was picked up many times. J is TRBJ2-7 and V is TRBV20-1, with TRBD2 matching over 10 bases. The ends lost 3 bases at V and 6 bases at J; junction bases unmatched: 11. Germline CDR1 is DFQATT and CDR2 is SNEGSKA (reference sequence). There are 15 residues in the CDR3. The CDR3 DNA is TGCAGTGCTAGTCCCGGGACTAGCGCTTCATTCGAGCAGTACTTC. This translates into CSASPGTSASFEQYF.

On this clonotype: A clone one base away is much larger, so this may be a read error. The gene calls are TRBV5-1 and TRBJ2-7, with D uncertain. The CDR3 is made up of 16 amino acids. Germline CDR1 SGHRS, CDR2 YFSETQ. V was cut by 0 bases and J by 5 bases, with 18 bases left in between. The DNA for the CDR3 is TGCGCCAGCAGCTTGGCTCTGAGAGCCCCGTATGACGAGCAGTACTTC. Encoded protein: CASSLALRAPYDEQYF.

This clonotype was detected a few times. The chain has TRBV5-1 and TRBJ2-7; D is undetermined. The germline V and J ends were trimmed by 4 bases and 3 bases, with 11 bases remaining between them. This CDR3 region has 13 residues. Germline assignment: CDR1 SGHRS and CDR2 YFSETQ. CDR3 in amino acids: CASSPEAIYEQYF. CDR3 DNA: TGCGCCAGCAGCCCTGAGGCAATCTACGAGCAGTACTTC.

The chain carries TRBV4-1 and TRBJ1-1, with D unresolved. CDR3 length: 14 amino acids. CDR1 and CDR2 from the germline V gene are MGHRA and YSYEKL. Trimming cost V 1 base and J 1 base, with 7 bases left between them. The CDR3 DNA follows: TGCGCCAGCAGCCAAGGTCTCTCGAACACTGAAGCTTTCTTT. As protein: CASSQGLSNTEAFF.

The sample holds many counts of this clonotype. This chain links TRBV6-2 or TRBV6-3 with TRBJ2-7, with 9 positions matching TRBD2. The CDR3 consists of 15 residues. J was trimmed by 0 bases and V by 6 bases; bases with no gene match: 6. Germline lookup yields CDR1 MNHEY and CDR2 SVGEGT. CDR3 in amino acids: CASRRLAGTSYEQYF. The CDR3 nucleotides are TGTGCCAGCAGACGTCTAGCGGGGACCTCCTACGAGCAGTACTTC.

On this clonotype itself: It is unclear where the CDR3 begins or ends on the DNA, so no DNA is shown, and the CDR3 is as TCRdb lists it. The CDR3: CASSSSDRAFSYNEQFF. The gene calls are TRBV27 and TRBJ2-1; the table assigns TRBD1, which was not confirmed against the DNA. Germline V gene data show CDR1 as MNHEY and CDR2 as SMNVEV (reference sequence). The CDR3 length equals 17 residues, ends included.

In its sample, this clonotype was seen many times. V and J are TRBV6-5 and TRBJ1-1; no reliable D call. Germline values: CDR1 MNHEY, CDR2 SVGAGI. The CDR3 is made up of 15 amino acids. The ends were cut back, 0 bases at V and 0 bases at J, with 8 bases in the middle. This chain's CDR3 is CASSYSRYMNTEAFF. The CDR3 DNA reads as TGTGCCAGCAGTTACTCGAGATACATGAACACTGAAGCTTTCTTT.

This clonotype has at least ten counts. V and J are TRBV20-1 and TRBJ2-5; TRBD1 is a possible D gene (5 bases). This CDR3 contains 14 residues. Per germline, CDR1 DFQATT and CDR2 SNEGSKA (reference sequence). V lost 3 bases to trimming and J lost 4 bases, with 15 bases between them. CDR3 in DNA: TGCAGTGCTAGTTCAGGGTATGGGTTAGAGACCCAGTACTTC. Amino acid sequence: CSASSGYGLETQYF.

The chain carries TRBV19 and TRBJ1-5, with TRBD1 matching 8 bases. The trim removed 7 bases at V and 4 bases at J, leaving 9 bases unmatched. The CDR3 runs 15 residues. Germline V gene sequence: CDR1 LNHDA, CDR2 SQIVND (reference sequence). CDR3 sequence: CASTLDRVANQPQHF. CDR3 nucleotide sequence: TGTGCCAGTACCCTGGACAGGGTAGCAAATCAGCCCCAGCATTTT.